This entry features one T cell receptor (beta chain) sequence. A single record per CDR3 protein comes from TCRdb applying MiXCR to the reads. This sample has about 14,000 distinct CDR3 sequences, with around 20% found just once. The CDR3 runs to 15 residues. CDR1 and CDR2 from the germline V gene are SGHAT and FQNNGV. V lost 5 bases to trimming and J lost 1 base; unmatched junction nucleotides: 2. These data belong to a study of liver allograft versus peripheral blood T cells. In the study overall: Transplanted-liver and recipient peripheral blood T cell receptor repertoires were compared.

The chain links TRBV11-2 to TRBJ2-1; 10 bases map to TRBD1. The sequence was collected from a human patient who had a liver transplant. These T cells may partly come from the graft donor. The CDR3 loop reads CASSPGQGSYNEQFF. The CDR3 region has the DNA TGTGCCAGCAGCCCGGGACAGGGGTCCTACAATGAGCAGTTCTTC.